This entry features one T cell receptor (beta chain) sequence. The sample originates from a study of shared clonotypes between healthy human individuals. The CDR3 is 15 residues long. Looked up from germline, CDR1 is SGHAT and CDR2 is FQNNGV. Germline trimming cut 5 bases from V and 4 bases from J; bases unmatched to any gene: 10. CD45RO-negative CD8 cells positively selected for CCR7 made up the naive population, which excluded terminally differentiated effector memory CD45RA+ cells. Donors had no recently reported acute infections or vaccinations and were HIV-negative. Caucasian adults residing in Nashville, Tennessee made up all the donors. Measured with immunoSEQ multiplex PCR; TCRdb has only the in-frame clones, and not every one. The data show roughly 1,800,000 clones, about 95% seen once.

The rearrangement joins TRBV11-2 to TRBJ2-7, with TRBD1 matching over 8 bases. This sequence was found in a young man in good health. Sample: naive CD8+ T cells sorted from blood. Here the CDR3 DNA reads TGTGCCAGCAGCGATGACAGGGGCGGAGCGTACGAGCAGTACTTC. Translating it yields CASSDDRGGAYEQYF.